Presented here are 27 T cell receptor beta chains from one specimen sequenced in a study of blood T cell repertoires in COVID-19. Sequencing used immunoSEQ multiplex PCR; TCRdb keeps in-frame clones, though not all of them. The sample carries roughly 220,000 clones, around 91% recorded once. The sequenced sample was PBMCs or T cells enriched from blood (not recorded which). These TCRs come from a man aged 25-45 years who had been exposed to COVID-19.

A few counts support this clone. V usage is TRBV27 and J usage is TRBJ1-6; 9 bases fit TRBD1. Losses at the gene ends were 6 bases for V and 7 bases for J; bases not matched to a gene: 4. Germline lookup yields CDR1 MNHEY and CDR2 SMNVEV (reference sequence). There are 14 residues in the CDR3. CDR3 sequence: CASRGQGMNSPLHF. The CDR3 nucleotides read TGTGCCAGCAGGGGACAGGGTATGAATTCACCCCTCCACTTT.

CDR3: CASSQDTDSGNTIYF. In DNA form, the CDR3 reads TGTGCCAGCAGCCAAGATACAGACTCTGGAAACACCATATATTTT. This chain joins TRBV3-1 (or the pseudogene TRBV3-2) and TRBJ1-3; D unresolved. The CDR3 covers 15 residues. V lost 0 bases to trimming and J lost 0 bases, with 6 bases between them. CDR1 is LGHDT and CDR2 is YNNKEL in the germline V gene (reference sequence).

The V and J genes are TRBV9 and TRBJ2-2, with D possibly matching TRBD1 (6 bases). Germline CDR1 reads SGDLS; CDR2 reads YYNGEE. The V end was cut by 0 bases, the J end by 3 bases, with 9 bases between. This CDR3 has 15 residues. For the CDR3, the DNA is TGTGCCAGCAGCGTAGCGGGACAAGACACCGGGGAGCTGTTTTTT. Its protein product is CASSVAGQDTGELFF.

The chain links TRBV2 to TRBJ2-7; TRBD1 matches 7 bases. The CDR3 runs 15 residues. Trimming removed 6 bases from V and 1 base from J; junction bases left unmatched: 9. Germline CDR1 is SNHLY and CDR2 is FYNNEI. As DNA, the CDR3 is TGTGCCAGCAGCCTTTCCCCGGGACAGTCCTACGAGCAGTACTTC. Protein: CASSLSPGQSYEQYF.

CDR3 coding DNA: TGTGCCAGCAGCACTTCGGAGACCCAGTACTTC. Protein sequence: CASSTSETQYF. The chain uses TRBV12-3 or TRBV12-4 and TRBJ2-5; D gene unclear. The CDR3 consists of 11 residues. V dropped 6 bases and J dropped 5 bases, with 7 bases sitting between them.

The chain employs TRBV6-2 or TRBV6-3 and TRBJ2-5, with a possible D match to TRBD1 (6 bases). The CDR3 contains 14 residues. Germline V gene data show CDR1 as MNHEY and CDR2 as SVGEGT. V was cut by 6 bases and J by 6 bases, with 17 bases left in between. In nucleotides, the CDR3 is TGTGCCAGCAGCCCCCGGGACAACCCTCAGACCCAGTACTTC. The encoded protein is CASSPRDNPQTQYF.

This chain links TRBV9 with TRBJ2-7, with D unresolved. The CDR3 is 16 amino acids. The V gene's germline CDR1 is SGDLS and CDR2 YYNGEE. Between the trimmed V and J ends, which lost 0 bases and 1 base, there was a span of 14 bases. The CDR3, as DNA: TGTGCCAGCAGCGTAGAAATGGGCCTACAATCCTACGAGCAGTACTTC. Amino acids: CASSVEMGLQSYEQYF.

V gene TRBV19 combines with J gene TRBJ1-3, with D unresolved. The V end lost 3 bases, the J end lost 0 bases, and 6 bases lay between the germline ends. Per the germline V gene, CDR1 is LNHDA and CDR2 is SQIVND (reference sequence). This CDR3 has 14 amino acids. CDR3 region: CASSITGSGNTIYF. DNA of the CDR3: TGTGCCAGTAGTATTACTGGCTCTGGAAACACCATATATTTT.

The chain recombines TRBV28 with TRBJ1-2; no definite D call. CDR1 and CDR2 (germline): MDHEN, SYDVKM. The CDR3 loop spans 12 amino acids. V lost 2 bases, J lost 8 bases, and 9 bases lay in between. CDR3 coding DNA: TGTGCCAGCAGTTTACACACGTGGGGCTACACCTTC. Translated: CASSLHTWGYTF.

V and J are TRBV25-1 and TRBJ1-6; no clear D. V was pared by 7 bases and J by 4 bases, with 8 bases between. Looked up from germline, CDR1 is MGHDK and CDR2 is SYGVNS. This CDR3 contains 13 residues. CDR3 sequence (DNA): TGTGCCAGCAATGGGCAATATAATTCACCCCTCCACTTT. It encodes CASNGQYNSPLHF. The whole variable domain, filled in from reference TRBV25-1 and TRBJ1-6, reads EADIYQTPRYLVIGTGKKITLECSQTMGHDKMYWYQQDPGMELHLIHYSYGVNSTEKGDLSSESTVSRIRTEHFPLTLESARPSHTSQYLCASNGQYNSPLHFGNGTRLTVT.

This clone is a singleton in its sample. The chain couples TRBV9 to TRBJ2-2; weak D call: TRBD1 (5 bases). This CDR3 has 16 residues. Germline loops: CDR1 SGDLS, CDR2 YYNGEE. Trimming removed 0 bases at V and 4 bases at J, with 13 bases between. For the CDR3, the DNA is TGTGCCAGCAGCGTAGAGCCAGGGTTTATCACCGGGGAGCTGTTTTTT. Its protein is CASSVEPGFITGELFF.

Concerning this clone itself: Within the sample, other DNA sequences also encode this same CDR3. The chain combines TRBV19 with TRBJ1-5; TRBD1 matches 9 bases. The CDR3 is made up of 16 amino acids. Trimming at V came to 1 base and at J to 7 bases, leaving 8 bases not matched to a gene. The V gene's germline CDR1 is LNHDA and CDR2 SQIVND (reference sequence). CDR3 region: CASSIGGGQGSQPQHF. CDR3 coding DNA: TGTGCCAGTAGTATAGGAGGGGGACAGGGCAGCCAGCCCCAGCATTTT.

This clone was seen a few times. The genes are TRBV10-1 and TRBJ1-1; the match to TRBD1 covers 7 bases. V gave up 5 bases and J gave up 7 bases; unmatched junction bases: 4. The germline gives CDR1 WNHNN, CDR2 SYGVQD (reference sequence). There are 12 residues in the CDR3. The CDR3 protein is CASSPDRYEAFF. The DNA for the CDR3 is TGCGCCAGCAGTCCGGACAGGTATGAAGCTTTCTTT.

V gene TRBV7-9 combines with J gene TRBJ2-5; tentatively, D is TRBD1 (6 bases). CDR3 length equals 14 residues. Trimming took off 1 base at V and 5 bases at J, with 11 bases between the two ends. Germline V gene sequence: CDR1 SEHNR, CDR2 FQNEAQ (reference sequence). The DNA for the CDR3 is TGTGCCAGCAGCTTAGTGACAGGCCGGGAGACCCAGTACTTC. Its protein is CASSLVTGRETQYF.

This chain connects TRBV6-1 to TRBJ2-5; 10 nucleotides match TRBD1. The CDR3 is made up of 17 amino acids. The trim removed 0 bases at V and 5 bases at J, leaving 9 bases unmatched. Germline V gene lookup returns CDR1 MNHNS and CDR2 SASEGT. This CDR3 is CASSEARQGARWETQYF. The CDR3 DNA reads as TGTGCCAGCAGTGAAGCGCGACAGGGGGCCCGATGGGAGACCCAGTACTTC.

The gene calls are TRBV27 and TRBJ2-4, with D possibly matching TRBD2 (5 bases). The germline CDR1 and CDR2 sequences are MNHEY and SMNVEV (reference sequence). This CDR3 has 17 amino acids. Trimming pared 4 bases from V and 0 bases from J, leaving 16 bases between. CDR3 bases: TGTGCCAGCAGTTCAACCCTCCGGGGTGTAGCCAAAAACATTCAGTACTTC. This translates into CASSSTLRGVAKNIQYF.

The DNA for the CDR3 is TGTGCCAGCAGTTACTCGGTAAGGGACAGGGCGTGCGGGCAGTACTTC. It is translated as CASSYSVRDRACGQYF. The chain links TRBV6-6 to TRBJ2-7, with 9 bases matching TRBD1. This CDR3 is built from 16 residues. Germline values: CDR1 MNHNY, CDR2 SVGAGI (reference sequence). Trimming at V came to 0 bases and at J to 9 bases, leaving 12 bases not matched to a gene.

This CDR3 is CASSRQGAHEQYF. Written as DNA, the CDR3 is TGTGCCAGTAGCCGGCAGGGGGCCCACGAGCAGTACTTC. This chain uses TRBV19 with TRBJ2-7, with 8 bases lining up with TRBD1. V was clipped by 6 bases and J by 5 bases; unmatched bases: 6. The CDR3 has 13 amino acids. Germline values: CDR1 LNHDA, CDR2 SQIVND (reference sequence).

The chain employs TRBV18 and TRBJ1-3; tentatively, D is TRBD1 (6 bases). The germline V gene has CDR1 KGHSH and CDR2 LQKENI. The germline V and J ends were trimmed by 2 bases and 0 bases, with 17 bases remaining between them. The CDR3 covers 18 residues. The CDR3 is CASSPVEDSRSSGNTIYF. The CDR3 nucleotides read TGTGCCAGCTCACCAGTAGAGGACAGTAGAAGCTCTGGAAACACCATATATTTT.

The chain joins TRBV2 to TRBJ2-2; D is undetermined. Germline V gene sequence: CDR1 SNHLY, CDR2 FYNNEI. The CDR3 has 15 residues. V dropped 6 bases and J dropped 0 bases, with 11 bases sitting between them. CDR3 DNA: TGTGCCAGCAGCCAGGTCCCCGCGAACACCGGGGAGCTGTTTTTT. The encoded protein is CASSQVPANTGELFF.

This rearrangement joins TRBV4-1 to TRBJ2-3; weak D call: TRBD2 (6 bases). Germline-derived CDR1 and CDR2 are MGHRA and YSYEKL. The CDR3 sequence is 15 residues long. V dropped 5 bases and J dropped 6 bases, with 18 bases sitting between them. The DNA for the CDR3 is TGCGCCAGCAGCTCACTCGGACTACCTATGGATACGCAGTATTTT. Encoded protein: CASSSLGLPMDTQYF.

This chain's CDR3 is CATSSSGTGITEAFF. The CDR3 DNA is TGTGCCACCAGCAGCTCCGGGACAGGGATCACTGAAGCTTTCTTT. The V and J genes are TRBV15 and TRBJ1-1, with TRBD1 matching 9 bases. The CDR3 consists of 15 residues. V gave up 3 bases and J gave up 4 bases; unmatched junction bases: 6. In germline, CDR1 is LNHNV, CDR2 YYDKDF (reference sequence).

The V call is TRBV18, the J call TRBJ2-1; D possibly corresponds to TRBD2 (5 bases). Trimming removed 3 bases from V and 14 bases from J, with 11 bases in between. From germline, CDR1 is KGHSH and CDR2 LQKENI. The CDR3 has 11 residues. The CDR3 DNA reads TGTGCCAGCTCACCTCGTCGGGGAAAGTTCTTC. Protein sequence: CASSPRRGKFF.

This sequence joins TRBV6-2 or TRBV6-3 and TRBJ1-5; D ambiguous. The CDR3 covers 15 residues. V was shortened by 5 bases and J by 2 bases, with 13 bases between the two germline ends. The germline CDR1 and CDR2 sequences are MNHEY and SVGEGT. The CDR3 sequence is CASSPLNSGNQPQHF. CDR3 DNA: TGTGCCAGCAGTCCCTTAAATTCGGGCAATCAGCCCCAGCATTTT.

V and J are TRBV5-4 and TRBJ2-5; 8 bases match TRBD2. This CDR3 is built from 15 residues. CDR1 SGHNT and CDR2 YYREEE come from the germline V gene (reference sequence). With V trimmed by 1 base and J by 5 bases, 7 bases remained unmatched. This CDR3 reads CASSLWGVAGETQYF. CDR3 sequence (DNA): TGTGCCAGCAGCTTGTGGGGGGTAGCGGGGGAGACCCAGTACTTC.

This clone was counted a single time. The CDR3 is CASSLDSNYGYTF. Written as DNA, the CDR3 is TGCGCCAGCAGCTTGGACTCTAACTATGGCTACACCTTC. The chain has TRBV5-1 and TRBJ1-2; no clear D. Germline values: CDR1 SGHRS, CDR2 YFSETQ. CDR3 length: 13 amino acids. The V end was cut by 0 bases, the J end by 0 bases, with 3 bases between. The full variable domain, completed using reference TRBV5-1 and TRBJ1-2, is KAGVTQTPRYLIKTRGQQVTLSCSPISGHRSVSWYQQTPGQGLQFLFEYFSETQRNKGNFPGRFSGRQFSNSRSEMNVSTLELGDSALYLCASSLDSNYGYTFGSGTRLTVV.

This chain joins TRBV4-1 and TRBJ2-3, with 10 bases aligning to TRBD1. V shed 3 bases and J 4 bases; nucleotides not matched to a gene: 4. The CDR3 has 15 amino acids. The germline V gene has CDR1 MGHRA and CDR2 YSYEKL. This CDR3 reads CASSHHGTGADTQYF. As DNA, the CDR3 is TGCGCCAGCAGCCACCACGGGACAGGGGCAGATACGCAGTATTTT.